A selection of T cell receptor beta chains follows, all from one sample in a study of regulatory T cells in long-lasting Graves disease. TCRdb passed the multiplex PCR reads through MiXCR, listing each CDR3 protein once. The sample contains roughly 510,000 distinct CDR3 sequences, about 15% of which appear only once. These data were likewise used in another study, on T cells in Graves' hyperthyroidism and ophthalmopathy.

The sample in question was peripheral blood mononuclear cells (PBMCs), obtained at new diagnosis, from a patient treated with antithyroid drugs. These receptors all come from a man in his late teens or twenties with Graves disease. CDR3s include the opening cysteine and the closing phenylalanine or tryptophan. The order of the fields is V gene, clone size, D gene, J gene, CDR3 DNA, CDR3 protein. The D gene is left open where the match is weak. A row's size may be missing; if present it is once, few, many or a size class.

>TRBV5-4|.|TRBD1|TRBJ2-7
TGTGCCAGCAGCTTGACAGGGGACAACTACTACGAGCAGTACTTC
CASSLTGDNYYEQYF
>TRBV2|many|TRBD2|TRBJ2-5
TGTGCCAGCAGAGGACGGCGGGGGATTCAAGAGACCCAGTACTTC
CASRGRRGIQETQYF
>TRBV12-3/TRBV12-4|many|.|TRBJ2-7
TGTGCCAGCAGTCCACTGACAGTTACCTACGAGCAGTACTTC
CASSPLTVTYEQYF
>TRBV27|.|TRBD1|TRBJ1-4
TGTGCCAGCAGTACCGGGACAGGGAATGAAAAACTGTTTTTT
CASSTGTGNEKLFF
>TRBV2|many|.|TRBJ1-6
TGTGCCAGCAGTGAGCGGACACCCCTCCACTTT
CASSERTPLHF
>TRBV28|many|.|TRBJ2-7
TGTGCCAGCAGTCCCGAGTACTACGAGCAGTACTTC
CASSPEYYEQYF
>TRBV20-1|many|TRBD1|TRBJ2-7
TGCAGTGCTAGACCCCCGGGACAGGGCTACGAGCAGTACTTC
CSARPPGQGYEQYF
>TRBV7-2|many|.|TRBJ2-5
TGTGCCAGCAGCTCGTCGGCTGCATTGGAGACCCAGTACTTC
CASSSSAALETQYF
>TRBV25-1|.|.|TRBJ1-1
TGTGCCAGCGGTAGCGGATTTAACACTGAAGCTTTCTTT
CASGSGFNTEAFF
>TRBV28|many|TRBD2|TRBJ2-1
TGTGCCAGCAGCCTAACTAGCGGGAGGGGTGATGAGCAGTTCTTC
CASSLTSGRGDEQFF
>TRBV10-3|.|TRBD1|TRBJ1-5
TGTGCCATCAGTGAAGGGACAGGGGGCAGTCAGCCCCAGCATTTT
CAISEGTGGSQPQHF
>TRBV20-1|many|.|TRBJ2-1
TGCAGTGCTAGAGAACCAGCGGTGGGCTACAATGAGCAGTTCTTC
CSAREPAVGYNEQFF
>TRBV7-9|.|.|TRBJ1-1
TGTGCCAGCAGTTACCCGACCGGGGGGGGCGTCGTGAACACTGAAGCTTTCTTT
CASSYPTGGGVVNTEAFF
>TRBV12-3/TRBV12-4|many|TRBD1|TRBJ2-3
TGTGCCAGCAGTTCCGGGACAGGGGGTGGAAGCACAGATACGCAGTATTTT
CASSSGTGGGSTDTQYF
>TRBV12-5|.|.|TRBJ2-5
TGTGCTAGTGGTTTGTATGGTGTTGGGGATCGGGAGACCCAGTACTTC
CASGLYGVGDRETQYF
>TRBV6-2/TRBV6-3|few|.|TRBJ2-1
TGTGCCAGCAGTTATGGGGGAGAGGAGCAGTTCTTC
CASSYGGEEQFF
>TRBV10-3|many|.|TRBJ2-5
TGTGCCATCAGTGAGTCGGGGGCCGTGGAGACCCAGTACTTC
CAISESGAVETQYF
>TRBV5-1|many|.|TRBJ2-7
TGTGCCAGCAGCTTGGCTGCAGAGCCGACCTACGAGCAGTACTTC
CASSLAAEPTYEQYF
>TRBV29-1|.|.|TRBJ1-4
TGCAGCGTTGTGAGGCCAGGAGATGAAAAACTGTTTTTT
CSVVRPGDEKLFF
>TRBV4-1|.|.|TRBJ1-2
TGCGCCAGCAGTCGCACAGGGAGGGACTATGGCTACACCTTC
CASSRTGRDYGYTF
>TRBV5-1|.|.|TRBJ1-1
TGTGCCAGCAGCTTGTGGTCTGCACTTCGGCGGACTGAAGCTTTCTTT
CASSLWSALRRTEAFF
>TRBV27|few|TRBD1|TRBJ1-1
TGTGCCAGCAGTGTATCACACAGGGGGAACACTGAAGCTTTCTTT
CASSVSHRGNTEAFF
>TRBV7-6|.|.|TRBJ2-3
TGTGCCAGCAGCCCAGGGACTGCATACACAGATACGCAGTATTTT
CASSPGTAYTDTQYF
>TRBV20-1|many|TRBD2|TRBJ2-7
TGCAGTGCTAGAGACGTGACTAGCATATCGTGGGAGCAGTACTTC
CSARDVTSISWEQYF
>TRBV7-9|many|.|TRBJ2-2
TGTGCCAGCAGCTTAAACGACCTCGGACAAAAGCAGACGAACACCGGGGAGCTGTTTTTT
CASSLNDLGQKQTNTGELFF
>TRBV20-1|.|TRBD2|TRBJ2-3
TGCAGTGCTAGAGCTTTAACTAGCGGACGCACAGATACGCAGTATTTT
CSARALTSGRTDTQYF
>TRBV27|few|TRBD1|TRBJ2-2
TGTGCCAGCAGAACCCTGGCGAGGGGGCGGAACACCGGGGAGCTGTTTTTT
CASRTLARGRNTGELFF
>TRBV19|.|TRBD2|TRBJ2-1
TGTGCCAGTAGTTGGACTAGCGGGAGGCAGGGGTACAATGAGCAGTTCTTC
CASSWTSGRQGYNEQFF
>TRBV15|few|.|TRBJ2-7
TGTGCCACCAGCAGAGTCACAGGGACCTACGAGCAGTACTTC
CATSRVTGTYEQYF